This TCR beta chain was captured in a study of blood T cell dynamics during melanoma immunotherapy. Time point described: pre-treatment baseline. Some clones are missing from TCRdb's copy, which holds only in-frame ones; the method was immunoSEQ multiplex PCR. The table has tens of thousands of clones, about 90% seen once. The CDR3 is 14 residues long. The material was blood, obtained from a patient treated with checkpoint blockade. The sequence came from a human donor with melanoma. This chain connects TRBV21-1 to TRBJ1-1; the table calls TRBD1, which could not be checked here. TRBV21-1 counts as a pseudogene. The CDR3 reads CASMQGQGNTEAFF. The DNA of the CDR3 is TGTGCCAGCATGCAGGGCCAAGGGAACACTGAAGCTTTCTTT.